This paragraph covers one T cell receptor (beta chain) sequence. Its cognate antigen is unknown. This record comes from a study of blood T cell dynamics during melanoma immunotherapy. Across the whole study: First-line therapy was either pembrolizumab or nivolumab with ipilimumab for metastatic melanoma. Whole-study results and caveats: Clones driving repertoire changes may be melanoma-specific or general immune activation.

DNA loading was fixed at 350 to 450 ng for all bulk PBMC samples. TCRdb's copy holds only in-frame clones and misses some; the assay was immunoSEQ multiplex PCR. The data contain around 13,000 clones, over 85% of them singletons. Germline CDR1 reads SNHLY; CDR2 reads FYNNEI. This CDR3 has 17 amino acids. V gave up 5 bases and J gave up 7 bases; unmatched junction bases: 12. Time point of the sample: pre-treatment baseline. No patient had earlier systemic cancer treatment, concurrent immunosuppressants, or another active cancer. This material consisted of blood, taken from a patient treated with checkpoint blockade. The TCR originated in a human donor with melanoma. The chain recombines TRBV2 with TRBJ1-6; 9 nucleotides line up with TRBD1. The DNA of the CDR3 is TGTGCCAGCAGTATTGGGACAGGGCAGAGAAGAAATTCACCCCTCCACTTT. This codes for CASSIGTGQRRNSPLHF.